The present T cell receptor beta chain was sequenced within a study of T cell responses to AZD1222 COVID-19 vaccine. This table comes from immunoSEQ multiplex PCR, and its TCRdb copy is limited to in-frame clones, with some not included. Seen here are over 150,000 clones, roughly nine tenths observed once, and the top ten hold around 4.5%. This sequence originates from an adult in good health. The source was peripheral blood, collected on day 0 of MenACWY control vaccination.

CDR3 sequence (DNA): TGTGCCATCAGTGAACTAGCGGGAGGGCATCAAGAGACCCAGTACTTC. Translating gives CAISELAGGHQETQYF. The rearrangement joins TRBV10-3 to TRBJ2-5; 13 bases map to TRBD2. Trimming took 3 bases from V and 2 from J; bases not matched to a gene: 3. This CDR3 has 16 amino acids. Germline CDR1 is ENHRY and CDR2 is SYGVKD.